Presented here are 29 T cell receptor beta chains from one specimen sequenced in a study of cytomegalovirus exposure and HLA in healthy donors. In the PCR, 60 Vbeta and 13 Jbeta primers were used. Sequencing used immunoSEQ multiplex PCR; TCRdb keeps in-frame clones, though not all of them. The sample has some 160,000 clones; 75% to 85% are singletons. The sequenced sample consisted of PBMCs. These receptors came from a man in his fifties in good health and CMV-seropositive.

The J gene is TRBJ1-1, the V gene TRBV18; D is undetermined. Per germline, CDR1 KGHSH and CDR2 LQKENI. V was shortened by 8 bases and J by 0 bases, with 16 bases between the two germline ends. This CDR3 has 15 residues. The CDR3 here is CASERGNGMNTEAFF. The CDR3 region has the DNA TGTGCCAGCGAACGGGGAAACGGAATGAACACTGAAGCTTTCTTT.

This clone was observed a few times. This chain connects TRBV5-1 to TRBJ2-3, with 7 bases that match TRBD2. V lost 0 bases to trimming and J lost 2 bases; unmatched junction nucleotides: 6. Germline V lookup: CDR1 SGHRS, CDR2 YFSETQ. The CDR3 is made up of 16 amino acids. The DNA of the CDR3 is TGCGCCAGCAGCTTGGTTCCTAGCGGAGACACAGATACGCAGTATTTT. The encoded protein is CASSLVPSGDTDTQYF.

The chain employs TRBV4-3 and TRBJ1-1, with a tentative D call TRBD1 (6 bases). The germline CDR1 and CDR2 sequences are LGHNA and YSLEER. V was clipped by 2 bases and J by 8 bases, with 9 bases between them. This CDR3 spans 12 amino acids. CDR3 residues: CASSQPGTEAFF. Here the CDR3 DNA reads TGCGCCAGCAGCCAACCCGGGACAGAAGCTTTCTTT.

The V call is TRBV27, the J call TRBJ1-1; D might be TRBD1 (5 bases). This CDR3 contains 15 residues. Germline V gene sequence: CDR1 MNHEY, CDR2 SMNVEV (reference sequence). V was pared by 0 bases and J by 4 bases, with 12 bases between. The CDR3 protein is CASSLSGGGGTEAFF. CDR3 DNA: TGTGCCAGCAGTTTATCGGGGGGGGGAGGCACTGAAGCTTTCTTT.

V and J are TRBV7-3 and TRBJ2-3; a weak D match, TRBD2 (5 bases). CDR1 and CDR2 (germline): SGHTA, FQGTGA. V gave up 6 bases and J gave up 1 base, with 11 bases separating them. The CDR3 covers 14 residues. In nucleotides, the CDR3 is TGTGCCAGCAGTAGCGACTCAGGCACAGATACGCAGTATTTT. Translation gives CASSSDSGTDTQYF.

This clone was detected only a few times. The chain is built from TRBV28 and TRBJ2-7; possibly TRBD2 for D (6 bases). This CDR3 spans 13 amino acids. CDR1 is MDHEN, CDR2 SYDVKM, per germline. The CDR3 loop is CASSSGEAPLQSV. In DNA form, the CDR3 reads TGTGCCAGCAGTTCCGGGGAGGCTCCCCTCCAGTCCGTC.

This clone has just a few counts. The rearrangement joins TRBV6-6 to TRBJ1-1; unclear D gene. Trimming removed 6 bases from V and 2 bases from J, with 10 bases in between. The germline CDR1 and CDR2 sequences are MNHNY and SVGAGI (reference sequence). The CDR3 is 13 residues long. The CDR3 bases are TGTGCCAGCAGGAGGGCACCCAACACTGAAGCTTTCTTT. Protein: CASRRAPNTEAFF.

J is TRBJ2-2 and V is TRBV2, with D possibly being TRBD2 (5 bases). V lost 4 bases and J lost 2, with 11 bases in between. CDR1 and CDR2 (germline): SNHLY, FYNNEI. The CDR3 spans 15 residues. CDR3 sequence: CASSGSGSNTGELFF. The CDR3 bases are TGTGCCAGCAGTGGATCGGGAAGTAACACCGGGGAGCTGTTTTTT.

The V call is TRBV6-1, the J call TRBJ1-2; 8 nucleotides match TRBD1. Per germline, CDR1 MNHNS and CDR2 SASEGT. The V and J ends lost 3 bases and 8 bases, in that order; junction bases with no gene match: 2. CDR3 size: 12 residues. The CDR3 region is CASSETGAGYTF. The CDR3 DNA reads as TGTGCCAGCAGTGAGACAGGGGCAGGCTACACCTTC.

CDR3 sequence: CASSSGPGTGIDQPQHF. CDR3 DNA sequence: TGTGCCAGCAGCTCGGGGCCCGGGACAGGGATCGATCAGCCCCAGCATTTT. This chain connects TRBV4-2 to TRBJ1-5; 9 bases align to TRBD1. V lost 5 bases and J lost 5; bases outside the gene matches: 13. Germline CDR1 is LGHNA and CDR2 is YNFKEQ. CDR3 size: 17 residues.

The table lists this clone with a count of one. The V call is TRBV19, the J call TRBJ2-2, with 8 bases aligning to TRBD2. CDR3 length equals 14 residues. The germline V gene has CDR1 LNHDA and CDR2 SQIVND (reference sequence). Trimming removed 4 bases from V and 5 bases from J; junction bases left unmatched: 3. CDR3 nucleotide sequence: TGTGCCAGTAGTACAGGACTAGCAACCGGGGAGCTGTTTTTT. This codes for CASSTGLATGELFF.

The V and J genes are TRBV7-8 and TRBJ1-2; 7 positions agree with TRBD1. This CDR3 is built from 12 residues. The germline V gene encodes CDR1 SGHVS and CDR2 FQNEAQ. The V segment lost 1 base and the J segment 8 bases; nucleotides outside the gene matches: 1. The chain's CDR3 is CASSLGQGGYTF. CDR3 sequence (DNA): TGTGCCAGCAGCTTAGGACAGGGAGGCTACACCTTC.

CDR3 sequence (DNA): TGCGCCAGCAGCGTGCAGGGTCCGTATGAGCAGTTCTTC. Its protein product is CASSVQGPYEQFF. This chain joins TRBV5-1 and TRBJ2-1, with a possible D match to TRBD1 (5 bases). Deletions cut 4 bases from V and 8 bases from J, with 13 bases between. The CDR3 spans 13 residues. Germline CDR1 and CDR2: SGHRS and YFSETQ.

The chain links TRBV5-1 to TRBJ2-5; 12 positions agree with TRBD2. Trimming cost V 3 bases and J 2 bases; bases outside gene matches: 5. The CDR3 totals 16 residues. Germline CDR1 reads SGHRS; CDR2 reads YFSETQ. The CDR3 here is CASSWGTSGLQETQYF. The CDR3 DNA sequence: TGCGCCAGCAGCTGGGGGACTAGCGGGCTTCAAGAGACCCAGTACTTC.

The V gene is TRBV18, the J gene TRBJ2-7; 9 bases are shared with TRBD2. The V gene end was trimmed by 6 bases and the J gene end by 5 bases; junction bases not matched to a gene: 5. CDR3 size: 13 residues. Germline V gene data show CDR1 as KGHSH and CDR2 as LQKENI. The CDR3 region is CASSSAGGNEQYV. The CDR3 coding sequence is TGTGCCAGCTCCTCAGCGGGAGGAAACGAGCAGTACGTC.

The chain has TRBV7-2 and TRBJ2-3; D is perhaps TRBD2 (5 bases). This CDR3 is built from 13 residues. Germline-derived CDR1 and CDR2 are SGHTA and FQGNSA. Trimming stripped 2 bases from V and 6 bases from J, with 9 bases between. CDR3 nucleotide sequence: TGTGCCAGCAGCTTATTGGGAGTGGATACGCAGTATTTT. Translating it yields CASSLLGVDTQYF.

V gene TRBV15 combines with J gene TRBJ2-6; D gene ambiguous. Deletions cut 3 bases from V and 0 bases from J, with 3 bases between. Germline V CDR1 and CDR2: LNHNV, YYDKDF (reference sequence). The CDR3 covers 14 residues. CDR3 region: CATSSRSGANVLTF. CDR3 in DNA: TGTGCCACCAGCAGTCGCTCTGGGGCCAACGTCCTGACTTTC.

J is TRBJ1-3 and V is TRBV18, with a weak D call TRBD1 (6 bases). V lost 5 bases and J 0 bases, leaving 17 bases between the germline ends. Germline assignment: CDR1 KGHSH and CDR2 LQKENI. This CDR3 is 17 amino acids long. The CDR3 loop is CASSSRTASSSGNTIYF. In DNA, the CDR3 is TGTGCCAGCTCATCCCGGACAGCGTCCAGCTCTGGAAACACCATATATTTT. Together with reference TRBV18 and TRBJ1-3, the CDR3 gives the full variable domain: NAGVMQNPRHLVRRRGQEARLRCSPMKGHSHVYWYRQLPEEGLKFMVYLQKENIIDESGMPKERFSAEFPKEGPSILRIQQVVRGDSAAYFCASSSRTASSSGNTIYFGEGSWLTVV.

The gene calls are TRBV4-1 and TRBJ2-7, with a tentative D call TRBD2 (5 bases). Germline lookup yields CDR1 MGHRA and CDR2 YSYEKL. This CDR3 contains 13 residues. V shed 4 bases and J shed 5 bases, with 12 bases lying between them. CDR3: CASSLISGDEQYF. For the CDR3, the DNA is TGCGCCAGCAGCCTCATATCCGGGGACGAGCAGTACTTC.

CDR3 in DNA: TGTGCCAGCGCCTCAAGCCCCCTCCCTAACACCGGGGAGCTGTTTTTT. Amino acid sequence: CASASSPLPNTGELFF. V usage is TRBV7-9 and J usage is TRBJ2-2, with no clear D. The CDR3 loop spans 16 amino acids. V was clipped by 8 bases and J by 2 bases, with 18 bases between them. Germline CDR1 and CDR2: SEHNR and FQNEAQ (reference sequence).

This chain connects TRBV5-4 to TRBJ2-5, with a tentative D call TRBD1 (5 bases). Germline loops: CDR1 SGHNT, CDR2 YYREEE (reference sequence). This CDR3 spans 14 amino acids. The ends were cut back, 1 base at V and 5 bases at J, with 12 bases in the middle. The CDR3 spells CASSLQGPAETQYF. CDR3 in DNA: TGTGCCAGCAGCTTGCAGGGCCCCGCGGAGACCCAGTACTTC.

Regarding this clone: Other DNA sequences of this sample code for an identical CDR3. CDR3 nucleotides: TGTGCCTGGAGTAACGCGGGTGGCTACACCTTC. It is translated as CAWSNAGGYTF. The chain couples TRBV30 to TRBJ1-2; D is ambiguous. Trimming removed 2 bases from V and 7 bases from J, with 8 bases in between. The CDR3 sequence is 11 residues long. The germline V gene has CDR1 GTSNPN and CDR2 SVGIG (reference sequence).

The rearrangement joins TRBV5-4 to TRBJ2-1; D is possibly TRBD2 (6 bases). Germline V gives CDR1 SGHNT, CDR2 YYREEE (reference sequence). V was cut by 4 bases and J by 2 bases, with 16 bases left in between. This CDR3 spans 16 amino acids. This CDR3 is CASSPTIAETYNEQFF. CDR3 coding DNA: TGTGCCAGCAGCCCTACGATAGCGGAGACCTACAATGAGCAGTTCTTC.

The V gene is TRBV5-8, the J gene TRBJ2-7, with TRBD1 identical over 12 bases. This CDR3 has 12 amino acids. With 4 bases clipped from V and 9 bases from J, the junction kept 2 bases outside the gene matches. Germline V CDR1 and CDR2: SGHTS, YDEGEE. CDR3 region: CASSGDRGPQYV. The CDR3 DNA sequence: TGTGCCAGCAGCGGGGACAGGGGGCCGCAGTACGTC.

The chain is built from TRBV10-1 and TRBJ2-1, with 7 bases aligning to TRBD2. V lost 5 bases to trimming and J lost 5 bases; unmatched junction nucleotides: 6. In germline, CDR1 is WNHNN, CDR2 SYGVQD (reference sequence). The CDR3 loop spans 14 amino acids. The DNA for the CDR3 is TGCGCCAGCAGTCTCAGCGGGACCAACAATGAGCAGTTCTTC. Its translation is CASSLSGTNNEQFF.

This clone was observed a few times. CDR3 nucleotide sequence: TGTGCCAGCATGAGACTAGCGGGGGGACCGGAGACCCAGTACTTC. It is translated as CASMRLAGGPETQYF. V gene TRBV2 combines with J gene TRBJ2-5; 13 bases fit TRBD2. Germline loops: CDR1 SNHLY, CDR2 FYNNEI. V dropped 7 bases and J dropped 5; count of bases not matched to a gene: 7. The CDR3 length is 15 residues.

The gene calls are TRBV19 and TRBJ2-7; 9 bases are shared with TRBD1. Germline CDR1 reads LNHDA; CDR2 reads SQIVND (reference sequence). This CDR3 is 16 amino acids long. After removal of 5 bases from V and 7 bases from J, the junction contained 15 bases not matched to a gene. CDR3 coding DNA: TGTGCCAGTAGTGGAACCAGGGGACAGGGAACGGGGGAGCAGTACTTC. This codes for CASSGTRGQGTGEQYF.

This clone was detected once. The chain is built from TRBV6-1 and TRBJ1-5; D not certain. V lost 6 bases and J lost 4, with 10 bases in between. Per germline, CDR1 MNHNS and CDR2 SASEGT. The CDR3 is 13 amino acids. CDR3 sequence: CASRVEGNQPQHF. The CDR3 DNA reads TGTGCCAGCAGAGTAGAGGGTAATCAGCCCCAGCATTTT.

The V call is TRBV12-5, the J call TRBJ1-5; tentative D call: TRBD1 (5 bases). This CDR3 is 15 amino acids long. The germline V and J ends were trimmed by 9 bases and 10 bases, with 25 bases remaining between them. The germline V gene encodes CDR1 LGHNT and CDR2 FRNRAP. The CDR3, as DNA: TGTGCTAGCGACCTTCAAGAGGTTGGGGGGAACCCCCAGCATTTT. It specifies CASDLQEVGGNPQHF.